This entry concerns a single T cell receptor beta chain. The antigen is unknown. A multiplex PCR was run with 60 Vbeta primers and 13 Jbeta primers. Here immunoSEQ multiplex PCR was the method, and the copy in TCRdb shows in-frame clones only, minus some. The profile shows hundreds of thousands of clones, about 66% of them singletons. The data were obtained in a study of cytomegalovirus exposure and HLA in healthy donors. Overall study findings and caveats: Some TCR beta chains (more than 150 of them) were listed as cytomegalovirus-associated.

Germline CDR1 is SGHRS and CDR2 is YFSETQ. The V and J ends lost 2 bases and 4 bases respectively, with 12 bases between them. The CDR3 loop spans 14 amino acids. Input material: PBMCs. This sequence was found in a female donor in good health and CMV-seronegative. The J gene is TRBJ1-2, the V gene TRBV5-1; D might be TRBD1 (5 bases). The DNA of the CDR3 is TGCGCCAGCAGCTTAAGACAAGGGGCCTATGGCTACACCTTC. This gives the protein CASSLRQGAYGYTF.